This TCR beta chain was observed in a study of blood T cells in healthy people across ages. Researchers isolated at least 7 million PBMCs per sample. For the second PCR, which ran for roughly 6 to 12 cycles, a sample-barcoded 5' primer and a J-beta primer mix were used. MiXCR was run by TCRdb on the 5' RACE reads, yielding one entry per CDR3 protein. Altogether fewer than 1.5 million distinct CDR3 sequences are present, 42% being singletons, with the ten largest covering 7.9%. J was trimmed by 13 bases and V by 6 bases; bases with no gene match: 18. Germline loops: CDR1 SNHLY, CDR2 FYNNEI. The CDR3 runs to 15 residues.

The sequenced material came from blood. The TCR was taken from a woman aged 18 to 35 in good health. The chain has TRBV2 and TRBJ2-1; TRBD1 aligns across 7 bases. Here the CDR3 DNA reads TGTGCCAGCAGACTTGGATTTACAGGGGAAGAGACCCAGTTCTTC. Amino acid sequence: CASRLGFTGEETQFF.